This T cell receptor beta chain came from a study of OX40 agonist ivuxolimab in advanced cancers. The study, taken as a whole, reports: Antigen specificity was not determined for the expanded peripheral T cells.

CDR1 is MNHNY, CDR2 SVGAGI, per germline (reference sequence). Trimming shortened V by 6 bases and J by 5 bases, and 13 bases separated the two germline ends. The CDR3 totals 13 residues. Remarks on this clone: Its specificity is unknown.

Profiling relied on immunoSEQ multiplex PCR, and the TCRdb table lists in-frame clones only, not all of them. Of under 80,000 clones in the sample, more than 90% are singletons; the top ten hold about 10%. The chain recombines TRBV6-6 with TRBJ1-2, with TRBD1 as a possible D gene (5 bases). Sequencing was performed on CD4+ or CD8+ T cells sorted from blood, taken in a trial of the OX40 agonist ivuxolimab. The receptor was derived from an adult with an advanced solid tumor such as melanoma, head and neck, liver or kidney cancer. The DNA for the CDR3 is TGTGCCAGCAGACCCAGGGAAGGATATGGCTACACCTTC. Protein: CASRPREGYGYTF.